This TCR beta chain was retrieved from a study of cytomegalovirus exposure and HLA in healthy donors. Study-wide results and caveats: A few chains linked to CMV were shown in vitro to be specific for CMV antigens. In the analysis, some V segments, TRBV6-2 and TRBV6-3 included, were excluded as indistinguishable.

As concerns this clone: Its antigen remains unidentified.

The CDR3 covers 18 residues. Germline CDR1 SGDLS, CDR2 YYNGEE. V was clipped by 5 bases and J by 0 bases, with 18 bases between them. Primers included in the PCR were 60 Vbeta and 13 Jbeta primers. How the authors handled the data: In a later analysis, about 12 million of some 80 million unique beta chains occurred in at least two donors. Only in-frame clones appear in the TCRdb table, and some are missing; sequencing was by immunoSEQ multiplex PCR. The DNA was the basis for D and trimming; V, J and clone size are from that table. The table has approximately 200,000 clones, 70% to 80% seen once; the top ten hold 1.5%.

The V call is TRBV9, the J call TRBJ2-6; D is possibly TRBD1 (6 bases). The sequenced sample consisted of PBMCs. This TCR was recovered from a girl under 18 in good health and CMV-seropositive. The CDR3 bases are TGTGCCAGCAGAGATGGGGGACACCTGAGCTCTGGGGCCAACGTCCTGACTTTC. Translating it yields CASRDGGHLSSGANVLTF.